This TCR beta chain originates from a study of T cells in Graves' hyperthyroidism and ophthalmopathy. This clonotype was found a few times. The CDR3 has 12 residues. Germline CDR1 reads SGHDN; CDR2 reads FVKESK. The V gene lost 0 bases and the J gene lost 7 bases, with 6 bases spanning the gap. TCR beta CDR3 sequences were amplified from RNA transcripts. The HTBI primer set was used in a first-round RT-PCR of the TCR CDR3. A single record per CDR3 protein comes from TCRdb applying MiXCR to the multiplex PCR reads. The profile covers hundreds of thousands of distinct CDR3 sequences, with more than 30% appearing a single time and roughly 8.3% taken by the ten largest. A patient was excluded if there was uncontrolled infection, other autoimmune disease, pregnancy or lactation. Isolation of PBMCs was performed on 8 to 10 ml fresh peripheral blood.

The sample taken for sequencing was blood. The V gene is TRBV14, the J gene TRBJ1-2, with unresolved D. This TCR came from a man aged 18 to 30 with Graves' hyperthyroidism. CDR3 sequence reads: CASSQDQRGYTF. The DNA for the CDR3 is TGTGCCAGCAGCCAAGATCAGCGTGGCTACACCTTC. The full variable domain, in which reference TRBV14 and TRBJ1-2 provide the parts outside the CDR3, is EAGVTQFPSHSVIEKGQTVTLRCDPISGHDNLYWYRRVMGKEIKFLLHFVKESKQDESGMPNNRFLAERTGGTYSTLKVQPAELEDSGVYFCASSQDQRGYTFGSGTRLTVV.